The 32 T cell receptor beta chains below were found in one sample sequenced in a study of CXCR3-negative and CXCR3-positive naive CD8 T cells. The authors made the TRB cDNA libraries by 5' RACE using UMI labels. One entry per CDR3 protein, without DNA, is what TCRdb gives after re-calling the 5' RACE reads. The ten most abundant clones cover nearly 0.5% of a sample with over 100,000 distinct CDR3 sequences. Sample: naive CXCR3- CD8+ T cells from blood. Regarding subset: CD45RO-CCR7+CD27+CD95- naive CD8+ T cells lacking CXCR3 (TNR3-). The receptors shown here come from a human donor in good health. Some clones in this sample may be carry-over from other donors' samples.

This rearrangement joins TRBV12-3 or TRBV12-4 to TRBJ1-1; TCRdb's D call of TRBD1 is untestable without DNA. CDR3 length equals 13 residues. This chain's CDR3 is CASQKGGNTEAFF.

This chain joins TRBV29-1 and TRBJ1-1; TCRdb's assignment of TRBD1 cannot be checked, as there is no DNA. Germline CDR1 reads SQVTM; CDR2 reads ANQGSEA. This CDR3 comprises 12 residues. The CDR3 region is CSACWQLTEAFF.

The chain links TRBV12-3 or TRBV12-4 to TRBJ2-2; TCRdb calls TRBD2, which cannot be checked without DNA. The CDR3 is 15 residues long. The chain's CDR3 is CASSSSAGSVGELFF.

The CDR3 sequence: CASSQDWGQGFPNSPLHF. This chain connects TRBV4-3 to TRBJ1-6; TCRdb's D gene call, TRBD1, goes unchecked for lack of DNA. CDR1 LGHNA and CDR2 YSLEER come from the germline V gene. The CDR3 contains 18 residues.

The chain links TRBV29-1 to TRBJ2-7; the TRBD1 assignment by TCRdb is unverifiable without DNA. The CDR3 is made up of 12 amino acids. Germline CDR1 is SQVTM and CDR2 is ANQGSEA. This chain's CDR3 is CSVSQGNYEQYF.

V usage is TRBV29-1 and J usage is TRBJ2-7. Germline CDR1 reads SQVTM; CDR2 reads ANQGSEA. The CDR3 extends over 13 amino acids. CDR3: CSVESGSSDEQYF.

The gene calls are TRBV9 and TRBJ1-1. The CDR3 loop spans 15 amino acids. Per the germline V gene, CDR1 is SGDLS and CDR2 is YYNGEE. CDR3 loop: CASSVVRGTNTEAFF.

The chain carries TRBV29-1 and TRBJ2-3. CDR3 length: 13 amino acids. Germline loops: CDR1 SQVTM, CDR2 ANQGSEA. CDR3 amino acids: CSVDVGSTDTQYF.

V gene TRBV7-9 combines with J gene TRBJ1-1. Germline CDR1 reads SEHNR; CDR2 reads FQNEAQ (reference sequence). CDR3 length equals 13 residues. This chain's CDR3 is CASSFSGYTEAFF.

The chain carries TRBV29-1 and TRBJ1-2. Per the germline V gene, CDR1 is SQVTM and CDR2 is ANQGSEA. This CDR3 is built from 13 residues. CDR3 loop: CSVEELLTYGYTF.

Here the CDR3 reads CASSLLRVRELAKNIQYF. This chain links TRBV28 with TRBJ2-4; TCRdb reports TRBD2, a call that lacks DNA to check it against. Germline values: CDR1 MDHEN, CDR2 SYDVKM. The CDR3 is 18 amino acids.

The rearrangement links TRBV19 to TRBJ2-7; absent DNA, TCRdb's TRBD2 call cannot be checked. Germline CDR1 is LNHDA and CDR2 is SQIVND (reference sequence). The CDR3 has 15 residues. The CDR3 loop is CASSAGTTIVYEQYF.

V and J are TRBV28 and TRBJ2-5; TCRdb's D gene call, TRBD2, goes unchecked for lack of DNA. There are 17 residues in the CDR3. The germline gives CDR1 MDHEN, CDR2 SYDVKM. CDR3 sequence reads: CASSSLSGGLDGETQYF.

The genes are TRBV5-1 and TRBJ1-1. Germline V CDR1 and CDR2: SGHRS, YFSETQ. There are 11 residues in the CDR3. The CDR3 region is CASSLDSEAFF.

V is TRBV28 and J is TRBJ2-7; TCRdb's assignment of TRBD1 cannot be checked, as there is no DNA. Germline V gene data show CDR1 as MDHEN and CDR2 as SYDVKM. The CDR3 length is 15 residues. The CDR3 loop is CASSLRRTLPHEQYF.

CDR3 sequence reads: CASSQDIKRGYNEQFF. The V and J genes are TRBV3-1 and TRBJ2-1; TCRdb outputs TRBD2, but without DNA this stays unchecked. From germline, CDR1 is LGHDT and CDR2 YNNKEL (reference sequence). The CDR3 has 16 residues.

The chain is built from TRBV28 and TRBJ2-7; TCRdb's D call of TRBD1 is untestable without DNA. The CDR3 totals 15 residues. CDR1 and CDR2 from the germline V gene are MDHEN and SYDVKM. The CDR3 here is CASSDRGTGGGEQYF.

The chain employs TRBV20-1 and TRBJ2-5; TCRdb's D call of TRBD2 is untestable without DNA. This CDR3 spans 14 amino acids. CDR1 DFQATT and CDR2 SNEGSKA come from the germline V gene (reference sequence). CDR3 sequence reads: CSARATRRQETQYF.

The chain has TRBV29-1 and TRBJ2-1; the D call of TRBD2 rests on TCRdb alone, since no DNA is present to check it. From germline, CDR1 is SQVTM and CDR2 ANQGSEA. CDR3 size: 15 residues. The CDR3 is CSVGGGLAGGNEQFF.

This chain connects TRBV23-1 to TRBJ2-3. TRBV23-1 is placed among ORFs of uncertain function. This CDR3 spans 17 amino acids. Here the CDR3 reads CARIHKGSLSTPDTQYF.

The chain uses TRBV6-5 and TRBJ1-1; the D call from TCRdb, TRBD1, cannot be confirmed without DNA. The V gene's germline CDR1 is MNHEY and CDR2 SVGAGI. This CDR3 has 13 amino acids. The CDR3 reads CASIDRLNTEAFF.

The gene calls are TRBV5-1 and TRBJ2-5; lacking DNA, the TRBD1 call made by TCRdb goes unchecked. Germline assignment: CDR1 SGHRS and CDR2 YFSETQ. The CDR3 length is 14 residues. This chain's CDR3 is CASSFDREQETQYF.

The V and J genes are TRBV7-9 and TRBJ2-1; the TCRdb call, TRBD1, lacks DNA for checking. The V gene's germline CDR1 is SEHNR and CDR2 FQNEAQ (reference sequence). The length of the CDR3 is 13 residues. The CDR3 region is CASSLVTGVEQFF.

J is TRBJ2-7 and V is TRBV13; TCRdb's D call, TRBD1, is unchecked because there is no DNA. Germline V CDR1 and CDR2: PRHDT, FYEKMQ (reference sequence). The CDR3 runs 15 residues. The CDR3 reads CASSLGGGEYYEQYF.

CDR3 amino acids: CASSLRGFNTGELFF. The chain has TRBV5-4 and TRBJ2-2. The CDR3 has 15 residues. Germline CDR1 SGHNT, CDR2 YYREEE (reference sequence).

This chain joins TRBV4-1 and TRBJ2-1. Germline loops: CDR1 MGHRA, CDR2 YSYEKL. This CDR3 is 15 amino acids long. The CDR3: CASRDQGISYNEQFF.

This chain uses TRBV2 with TRBJ2-7; TCRdb's assignment of TRBD1 cannot be checked, as there is no DNA. The CDR3 loop spans 13 amino acids. Germline V gives CDR1 SNHLY, CDR2 FYNNEI. Here the CDR3 reads CASRTGDSYEQYF.

V and J are TRBV29-1 and TRBJ2-7; lacking DNA, the TRBD2 call made by TCRdb goes unchecked. The CDR3 loop spans 16 amino acids. Germline V gives CDR1 SQVTM, CDR2 ANQGSEA. The CDR3 here is CSVESGNRAHGDEQYF.

This chain joins TRBV20-1 and TRBJ2-1; absent DNA, TCRdb's TRBD2 call cannot be checked. Looked up from germline, CDR1 is DFQATT and CDR2 is SNEGSKA (reference sequence). This CDR3 is built from 15 residues. The CDR3 is CSAPWGGDYDNEQFF.

The chain combines TRBV3-1 with TRBJ2-7; the D gene TCRdb calls, TRBD2, cannot be checked with no DNA. Germline V gives CDR1 LGHDT, CDR2 YNNKEL (reference sequence). The CDR3 loop spans 17 amino acids. CDR3 loop: CASSQGTSGGYSYEQYF.

V usage is TRBV29-1 and J usage is TRBJ2-5; lacking DNA, the TRBD2 call made by TCRdb goes unchecked. Germline V lookup: CDR1 SQVTM, CDR2 ANQGSEA. The CDR3 runs 16 residues. The CDR3 loop is CSVEPGLAGGQETQYF. Full variable domain (remainder filled in from reference TRBV29-1 and TRBJ2-5): SAVISQKPSRDICQRGTSLTIQCQVDSQVTMMFWYRQQPGQSLTLIATANQGSEATYESGFVIDKFPISRPNLTFSTLTVSNMSPEDSSIYLCSVEPGLAGGQETQYFGPGTRLLVL.

The chain carries TRBV15 and TRBJ2-1. Germline V gene data show CDR1 as LNHNV and CDR2 as YYDKDF (reference sequence). CDR3 length: 15 residues. The CDR3 sequence is CATSTMRGAHNEQFF. Full variable domain (rest looked up from reference TRBV15 and TRBJ2-1): DAMVIQNPRYQVTQFGKPVTLSCSQTLNHNVMYWYQQKSSQAPKLLFHYYDKDFNNEADTPDNFQSRRPNTSFCFLDIRSPGLGDTAMYLCATSTMRGAHNEQFFGPGTRLTVL.